Each of the 4 T cell receptor beta chains below was sequenced from the same sample in a study of blood T cell repertoires in COVID-19. Some clones are missing from TCRdb's copy, which holds only in-frame ones; the method was immunoSEQ multiplex PCR. This sample has fewer than 250,000 clones; roughly 86% occur once, and the top ten carry 20% to 25%. Specimen: PBMCs or T cells enriched from blood (not recorded which). These receptors came from a woman aged 35 to 49 in a cohort exposed to, infected with or recovered from COVID-19 (not recorded which).

V and J are TRBV5-1 and TRBJ2-7; a possible D gene is TRBD2 (7 bases). This CDR3 spans 15 amino acids. Germline CDR1 is SGHRS and CDR2 is YFSETQ. Trimming took 3 bases from V and 6 from J, leaving 19 bases between them. Written as DNA, the CDR3 is TGCGCCAGCAGCTCGGACGGACTAGGCAGGGGCGAGCAGTACTTC. This codes for CASSSDGLGRGEQYF.

In this sample, this clone turned up once. The genes are TRBV29-1 and TRBJ2-1; a possible D gene is TRBD2 (6 bases). V was pared by 4 bases and J by 8 bases, with 18 bases between. Germline CDR1 SQVTM, CDR2 ANQGSEA. The CDR3 runs to 14 residues. This chain's CDR3 is CSVVGLGRRDEQFF. CDR3 nucleotides: TGCAGCGTTGTTGGACTGGGGAGGAGGGATGAGCAGTTCTTC.

The rearrangement joins TRBV28 to TRBJ2-1; 9 bases line up with TRBD2. The ends lost 6 bases at V and 7 bases at J; junction bases unmatched: 4. The CDR3 has 13 amino acids. Germline lookup yields CDR1 MDHEN and CDR2 SYDVKM. CDR3 sequence reads: CASSSSGKNEQFF. The CDR3 DNA sequence: TGTGCCAGCAGCTCTAGCGGGAAAAATGAGCAGTTCTTC. Based on the CDR3 plus reference TRBV28 and TRBJ2-1, the full variable domain is DVKVTQSSRYLVKRTGEKVFLECVQDMDHENMFWYRQDPGLGLRLIYFSYDVKMKEKGDIPEGYSVSREKKERFSLILESASTNQTSMYLCASSSSGKNEQFFGPGTRLTVL.

The count of this clone is one. The rearrangement joins TRBV5-8 to TRBJ1-4, with D hard to call. Germline values: CDR1 SGHTS, CDR2 YDEGEE. CDR3 length equals 16 residues. Trimming pared 4 bases from V and 0 bases from J, leaving 13 bases between. CDR3 in DNA: TGTGCCAGCAGCGTGGCGGCAGGATCAACTAATGAAAAACTGTTTTTT. This encodes CASSVAAGSTNEKLFF.